These T cell receptor beta chains were read from a single sample in a study of cytomegalovirus exposure and HLA in healthy donors. Sequencing was performed with immunoSEQ multiplex PCR; in TCRdb, only in-frame clones are kept and a portion is missing. The table has 150,000 or so clones, approximately 77% seen once. Material: PBMCs. Receptors were obtained from a male donor in good health and CMV-seronegative. The CDR3 runs from the conserved cysteine through the conserved F or W. The order of the fields is D gene, V gene, clone size, J gene, CDR3 protein, CDR3 DNA. The D gene is left open where the match is weak. Expanded clones get a size class; other rows say once, few or many, or leave the size out.

-	TRBV4-1	-	TRBJ1-5	CASSLHFIKTGAYSNQPQHF	TGCGCCAGCAGTCTACACTTTATAAAGACAGGAGCATATAGCAATCAGCCCCAGCATTTT
TRBD1	TRBV11-2	-	TRBJ2-2	CASRTGGRELFF	TGTGCCAGCAGAACAGGGGGCCGGGAGCTGTTTTTT
TRBD1	TRBV5-1	-	TRBJ2-3	CASSLQGASTDTQYF	TGCGCCAGCAGCTTACAGGGGGCCAGCACAGATACGCAGTATTTT
-	TRBV15	-	TRBJ2-6	CATSSMAPPSSGANVLTF	TGTGCCACCAGCAGCATGGCCCCCCCTAGCTCTGGGGCCAACGTCCTGACTTTC
-	TRBV30	-	TRBJ1-1	CAVDPTGAFF	TGTGCCGTAGACCCTACCGGGGCTTTCTTT
-	TRBV19	-	TRBJ1-6	CASSIGKPRNYNSPLHF	TGTGCCAGTAGTATCGGGAAACCCAGAAATTATAATTCACCCCTCCACTTT
-	TRBV7-8	-	TRBJ2-1	CASSLGLAPTRGYNEQFF	TGTGCCAGCAGCTTAGGCCTAGCACCCACACGCGGATACAATGAGCAGTTCTTC
TRBD2	TRBV6-5	-	TRBJ2-3	CASNLAGGLTDTQYF	TGTGCCAGCAACCTAGCGGGGGGGCTCACAGATACGCAGTATTTT
TRBD1	TRBV18	-	TRBJ2-7	CASSPMPGTGDEQYF	TGTGCCAGCTCACCGATGCCCGGGACAGGGGACGAGCAGTACTTC
-	TRBV28	-	TRBJ1-6	CASSPLGRGNSPLHF	TGTGCCAGCAGTCCCCTTGGCAGGGGAAATTCACCCCTCCACTTT
-	TRBV7-6	few	TRBJ2-5	CASSFGETQYF	TGTGCCAGCAGCTTCGGGGAGACCCAGTACTTC
TRBD1	TRBV6-6	-	TRBJ1-2	CASRDSTGGISGGYTF	TGTGCCAGCAGGGATAGTACAGGGGGCATCTCGGGTGGCTACACCTTC
-	TRBV2	-	TRBJ2-7	CASGLKQGYEQYF	TGTGCCAGCGGGCTAAAACAGGGTTACGAGCAGTACTTC
-	TRBV9	-	TRBJ2-4	CASSDGRANIQYF	TGTGCCAGCAGCGACGGCAGGGCAAACATTCAGTACTTC
-	TRBV18	once	TRBJ2-2	CASSPVRAADTGELFF	TGTGCCAGCTCACCGGTCAGAGCGGCTGACACCGGGGAGCTGTTTTTT
-	TRBV7-6	few	TRBJ2-2	CASSLGTQVMNTGELFF	TGTGCCAGCAGCTTAGGAACGCAGGTGATGAACACCGGGGAGCTGTTTTTT
TRBD1	TRBV5-4	-	TRBJ1-2	CASSPDRGYGYTF	TGTGCCAGCAGCCCAGACAGGGGCTATGGCTACACCTTC
-	TRBV4-2	-	TRBJ1-1	CASSPGTSNTEAFF	TGTGCCAGCAGCCCGGGGACATCGAACACTGAAGCTTTCTTT
TRBD2	TRBV5-1	-	TRBJ2-7	CASSLGPTGGPYEQYF	TGCGCCAGCAGCTTGGGGCCTACGGGGGGGCCCTACGAGCAGTACTTC
-	TRBV28	-	TRBJ2-7	CASSPGLFYEQYF	TGTGCCAGCAGCCCGGGACTTTTCTACGAGCAGTACTTC
-	TRBV28	-	TRBJ1-1	CASSLAPRVTEAFF	TGTGCCAGCAGTTTAGCTCCCAGGGTCACTGAAGCTTTCTTT
-	TRBV9	-	TRBJ1-5	CASNRGANQPQHF	TGTGCCAGCAACCGCGGAGCCAATCAGCCCCAGCATTTT
TRBD1	TRBV9	-	TRBJ2-3	CASSLTGGTDTQYF	TGTGCCAGCAGCCTAACAGGGGGCACAGATACGCAGTATTTT
-	TRBV25-1	few	TRBJ1-1	CASSTPGGDTEAFF	TGTGCCAGCAGCACCCCCGGGGGGGACACTGAAGCTTTCTTT
-	TRBV5-4	-	TRBJ2-5	CASRADYQETQYF	TGTGCCAGCAGAGCGGACTACCAAGAGACCCAGTACTTC
-	TRBV4-1	-	TRBJ2-7	CASSQTQGPYEQYF	TGCGCCAGCAGCCAGACACAGGGACCCTACGAGCAGTACTTC
-	TRBV27	-	TRBJ1-5	CASSFLGGDQPQHF	TGTGCCAGCAGTTTTCTCGGGGGGGATCAGCCCCAGCATTTT
-	TRBV25-1	-	TRBJ2-1	CASSESSGLTGYNEQFF	TGTGCCAGTAGTGAATCGAGCGGGCTGACGGGCTACAATGAGCAGTTCTTC
-	TRBV5-1	-	TRBJ2-6	CASRGTSGANVLTF	TGCGCCAGCAGGGGGACAAGTGGGGCCAACGTCCTGACTTTC
TRBD1	TRBV19	-	TRBJ1-6	CASSMGQGKSPLHF	TGTGCCAGTAGTATGGGACAGGGAAAATCACCCCTCCACTTT
TRBD1	TRBV4-3	-	TRBJ1-2	CASSQGQGGYGYTF	TGCGCCAGCAGCCAAGGACAGGGGGGGTATGGCTACACCTTC
-	TRBV6-1	few	TRBJ1-6	CASSRSRTNNSPLHF	TGTGCCAGCAGTCGGTCCCGGACAAATAATTCACCCCTCCACTTT
-	TRBV5-1	-	TRBJ1-1	CASSRVGGDTEAFF	TGCGCCAGCAGCCGAGTTGGGGGGGACACTGAAGCTTTCTTT
TRBD2	TRBV27	-	TRBJ2-7	CASRAGGGSYEQYF	TGTGCCAGCCGTGCCGGGGGGGGATCCTACGAGCAGTACTTC
TRBD2	TRBV10-2	-	TRBJ2-1	CASSESIQIRTSGRAYEQFF	TGCGCCAGCAGTGAGTCGATCCAAATCCGGACTAGCGGGAGGGCCTATGAGCAGTTCTTC
-	TRBV30	-	TRBJ2-7	CAWSVLKRVVPYEQYF	TGTGCCTGGAGTGTGTTGAAGCGGGTCGTACCTTACGAGCAGTACTTC
-	TRBV6-6	once	TRBJ1-6	CASAPPDSPLHF	TGTGCCAGCGCCCCCCCAGATTCCCCCCTCCACTTT
TRBD2	TRBV30	once	TRBJ2-3	CAWSVLAGGPQDTQYF	TGTGCCTGGAGTGTACTGGCGGGAGGGCCTCAGGATACGCAGTATTTT
TRBD1	TRBV14	-	TRBJ1-2	CASSPLPGQDNYGYTF	TGTGCCAGCAGCCCGCTCCCGGGACAGGATAACTATGGCTACACCTTC
-	TRBV4-2	-	TRBJ1-5	CASSRGGNQPQHF	TGTGCCAGCAGCCGGGGAGGGAATCAGCCCCAGCATTTT
-	TRBV7-3	once	TRBJ2-2	CASRGQWGTGELFF	TGTGCCAGCAGGGGGCAGTGGGGCACCGGGGAGCTGTTTTTT
TRBD1	TRBV9	-	TRBJ1-3	CASSVEGAGNTIYF	TGTGCCAGCAGCGTAGAGGGGGCAGGAAACACCATATATTTT
TRBD1	TRBV4-2	-	TRBJ2-4	CASSQDGTGRAKNIQYF	TGTGCCAGCAGCCAAGATGGGACAGGGAGGGCCAAAAACATTCAGTACTTC
-	TRBV9	-	TRBJ2-1	CASSVDSSSYNEQFF	TGTGCCAGCAGCGTAGACAGTAGCTCCTACAATGAGCAGTTCTTC
-	TRBV4-3	-	TRBJ2-2	CASSQTPYTGELFF	TGCGCCAGCAGCCAGACACCATACACCGGGGAGCTGTTTTTT
TRBD1	TRBV7-2	few	TRBJ2-7	CASSHGQGRSYEQYF	TGTGCCAGCAGCCACGGACAGGGTAGATCGTACGAGCAGTACTTC
-	TRBV6-5	few	TRBJ2-7	CASSYSARASYEQYF	TGTGCCAGCAGTTACTCGGCCAGGGCATCCTACGAGCAGTACTTC
-	TRBV9	-	TRBJ2-7	CASSVQQGEGSEQYF	TGTGCCAGCAGCGTACAACAGGGTGAGGGCTCCGAGCAGTACTTC
-	TRBV25-1	once	TRBJ1-6	CASSEPSFLSPLHF	TGTGCCAGCAGTGAACCCTCCTTTTTATCACCCCTCCACTTT
TRBD1	TRBV6-6	-	TRBJ2-7	CASSRTGLSSYEQYF	TGTGCCAGCAGTCGGACAGGTCTAAGCTCCTACGAGCAGTACTTC
-	TRBV19	-	TRBJ1-5	CATNEGTGQPQHF	TGTGCCACCAACGAGGGCACGGGTCAGCCCCAGCATTTT
-	TRBV18	-	TRBJ1-3	CASSPPRTVNGNTIYF	TGTGCCAGCTCACCACCTAGGACAGTCAATGGAAACACCATATATTTT